The TCR beta chain under discussion was sequenced for a study of early T cells in non-severe SARS-CoV-2 infection. Study summary: The study sequenced bulk RNA from unsorted whole blood, with chains unpaired.

Germline assignment: CDR1 SGHVS and CDR2 FQNEAQ. The CDR3 runs to 12 residues. Trimming left V 0 bases short and J 4 bases short, with 1 base between. Overall study results and limits: Matching with VDJdb favored anti-spike CD8 responses (missing private and CD4 specificities).

The table lists this clonotype with a few counts. Its antigen is unidentified. Unique molecular identifiers (one per individual cDNA molecule) were attached. In TCRdb, the 5' RACE reads were re-called with MiXCR into one record per CDR3 protein. The sample gives around 40,000 distinct CDR3 sequences, roughly 11% of which show up once; about 9.6% is in the top ten. This chain uses TRBV7-8 with TRBJ1-3, with unresolved D. The clonotype originates from an adult who was a healthcare worker with PCR-confirmed SARS-CoV-2 infection or an uninfected control (not recorded which). Sequencing used whole blood. This chain's CDR3 is CASSLAGNTIYF. For the CDR3, the DNA is TGTGCCAGCAGCTTAGCGGGAAACACCATATATTTT.